The rows below give T cell receptor beta chains drawn from one sample of a study of graft-versus-host responses after intestinal transplantation. Some clones are missing from TCRdb's copy, which holds only in-frame ones; the method was immunoSEQ multiplex PCR. The data show 6,000 to 7,500 clones, about 33% seen once. Specimen: alloreactive CD8+ T cells from a mixed lymphocyte reaction culture, collected before transplantation. The receptors here all came from a human patient who was an organ donor for intestinal transplantation. Each CDR3 is given with its conserved first and last residue. Clone size, where shown, is once, few, many, or a class for clones that have expanded.

TRBV18	19	few	CASSPKTPGQRLLNEKLFF
TRBV6-5	16	once	CASSYSELEGLYGYTF
TRBV29-1	14	-	CSVEGLAGDNEQFF
TRBV28	18	-	CASSLVPPPTGNTGELFF
TRBV21-1	20	-	CASSKAQEVVGVLAKNIQYF
TRBV4-1	17	few	CASSQDQGRGNNYGYTF
TRBV29-1	16	-	CSVDIPSGSTADTQYF
TRBV29-1	12	-	CSVELEDTEAFF
TRBV18	15	-	CASSPNRDYNSPLHF
TRBV7-9	14	few	CASSFGTGGEKLFF
TRBV27	8	once	CPGDTQYF
TRBV19	20	-	CASSIGSRDRGRRENTEAFF
TRBV27	15	few	CASSLGGKWNTEAFF
TRBV6-5	15	few	CASSKFPGQYNEQFF
TRBV6-5	16	-	CASSFTSGGAPGELFF
TRBV11-2	14	once	CASSLVGGNYGYTF
TRBV6-6	13	-	CASSYRDSAEAFF
TRBV4-3	13	few	CASSRTESYEQYF
TRBV2	16	-	CASSELAGGWTGELFF
TRBV4-1	15	-	CASSQVPGNIGEQYF
TRBV5-4	15	few	CASSRYDRVLSGYTF
TRBV7-3	15	-	CASSQRRGRPNEQYF
TRBV11-2	18	-	CASSSLRLGATGANVLTF
TRBV10-3	15	-	CATGTSGEDGGEQYF
TRBV11-3	12	medium-sized	CASRTFRDTQYF
TRBV5-1	14	medium-sized	CASSNRDKYNEQFF
TRBV30	15	-	CAWSVFLSSGNTIYF
TRBV27	14	few	CASSLGTGGTEAFF
TRBV11-2	16	-	CASSLATSGGPKEQFF
TRBV15	14	medium-sized	CATSRVSLQETQYF
TRBV12-5	15	-	CASGLRGSYNSPLHF
TRBV9	12	few	CASSGHSGKLFF
TRBV6-4	14	-	CASSWTGGMYGYTF
TRBV5-6	14	-	CASSFGVFGNTIYF
TRBV6-6	16	-	CASSYIRGGRGNEQYF
TRBV5-5	18	few	CASSQAPPAVSSYNEQFF
TRBV25-1	14	-	CATPGHKNTGELFF
TRBV4-1	17	-	CASSQQDRGSYRETQYF
TRBV7-9	17	-	CASSLAAPGQGIYEQYF
TRBV5-4	15	-	CASSLVGQGSYEQYF
TRBV5-1	15	-	CASNPGQGAFETQYF
TRBV7-2	14	medium-sized	CASSFTGGSYEQYF
TRBV2	14	-	CASPRGGKAREQYF
TRBV7-3	15	-	CASSIGTGSRQPQHF
TRBV12-5	16	few	CASGSYGGGVYSPLHF
TRBV19	14	few	CASSPGTGVYGYTF
TRBV27	16	medium-sized	CASSSLAGVPYNEQFF
TRBV27	11	medium-sized	CASSSFNEQFF
TRBV18	14	-	CASSPRGGGQPQHF
TRBV6-5	15	-	CASSYLGWGEETQYF
TRBV4-1	15	few	CASSQGTGGTTEAFF